In its sample, the clone carrying this T cell receptor beta chain was seen many times. Per the germline V gene, CDR1 is DFQATT and CDR2 is SNEGSKA (reference sequence). The CDR3 runs to 16 residues. Between the trimmed V and J ends, which lost 0 bases and 10 bases, there was a span of 19 bases. TCRdb processed the PCR reads anew with MiXCR; each CDR3 protein has one entry. Here the sample spans some 85,000 distinct CDR3 sequences, 49% being singletons. These data come from a study of CDR3 diversity in severe acne. The specimen sequenced was blood. The chain uses TRBV20-1 and TRBJ1-6; a possible D gene is TRBD1 (5 bases). The clonotype was recovered from a male donor with severe acne vulgaris. CDR3 nucleotides: TGCAGTGCTAGAGATTTGCGGACATTCCTAGGCTCACCCCTCCACTTT. Translation: CSARDLRTFLGSPLHF.